This T cell receptor beta chain emerged from a study of blood T cell repertoires in COVID-19. Study overall: Some COVID-19 samples were acute and others convalescent; all came from the United States, Italy and Spain. The analysed material was cDNA or gDNA that came from T cells, B-cell-depleted T cells, or PBMCs.

Germline lookup yields CDR1 SGHAT and CDR2 FQNNGV. V dropped 5 bases and J dropped 8; count of bases not matched to a gene: 22. The length of the CDR3 is 19 residues. Per the study methods: The authors estimated nucleated cell counts from reference gene primer amplification. The method was immunoSEQ multiplex PCR; TCRdb's version includes in-frame clones alone and lacks a portion of them. The DNA gave D and trimming, while V, J and clone size come from that table. The data contain under 150,000 clones, about 89% of them singletons. Sequencing was performed on peripheral blood. This TCR was sampled from a middle-aged man with active or convalescent COVID-19. The chain is built from TRBV11-2 and TRBJ2-1; 9 positions agree with TRBD1. The CDR3 is CASSPYHTTNRGRRHEQFF. The CDR3 nucleotides are TGTGCCAGCAGCCCTTACCACACAACCAACAGGGGGCGTCGGCATGAGCAGTTCTTC.